The 18 T cell receptor beta chains in this list originate from one sample, sequenced in a study of T cell clones after liver transplantation. Method: immunoSEQ multiplex PCR; TCRdb's copy keeps in-frame clones and lacks some. There are approximately 75,000 clones in the sample; under 90% occur only once, and 0.79% lies in the top ten. The material was CD4+ T cells from blood, obtained 12 months after liver transplant. All receptors derive from a human patient who received a liver transplant. Some of the T cells may derive from the graft donor.

CDR3 loop: CALGGLALPNTGELFF. The CDR3 bases are TGTGCCTTGGGGGGACTAGCTCTTCCCAACACCGGGGAGCTGTTTTTT. This chain joins TRBV5-4 and TRBJ2-2, with TRBD2 identical over 9 bases. Germline V CDR1 and CDR2: SGHNT, YYREEE (reference sequence). V trimming: 10 bases; J trimming: 2 bases; junction bases outside the gene matches: 12. The CDR3 runs 16 residues.

The chain carries TRBV7-2 and TRBJ2-7, with 7 bases matching TRBD2. The CDR3 covers 13 residues. After removal of 8 bases from V and 2 bases from J, the junction contained 6 bases not matched to a gene. Germline V gene data show CDR1 as SGHTA and CDR2 as FQGNSA. The CDR3: CASVGGSPYEQYF. The CDR3, as DNA: TGTGCCAGCGTAGGCGGGAGTCCCTACGAGCAGTACTTC.

The V and J genes are TRBV27 and TRBJ1-2, with D tentatively TRBD1 (5 bases). Per the germline V gene, CDR1 is MNHEY and CDR2 is SMNVEV (reference sequence). V was pared by 3 bases and J by 4 bases, with 15 bases between. The CDR3 length is 15 residues. CDR3 amino acids: CASSFLGDRSYGYTF. CDR3 sequence (DNA): TGTGCCAGCAGTTTTTTGGGGGATCGCTCCTATGGCTACACCTTC.

The chain employs TRBV27 and TRBJ1-1, with TRBD1 matching 7 bases. V gave up 7 bases and J gave up 7 bases; unmatched junction bases: 9. The germline gives CDR1 MNHEY, CDR2 SMNVEV (reference sequence). The CDR3 has 13 amino acids. CDR3 loop: CASTKTGLNEAFF. DNA of the CDR3: TGTGCCAGCACTAAGACAGGGTTAAATGAAGCTTTCTTT.

The rearrangement links TRBV27 to TRBJ1-1, with D possibly TRBD1 on 6 matching bases. Trimming took 2 bases from V and 5 from J, leaving 15 bases between them. The CDR3 has 15 amino acids. Germline CDR1 reads MNHEY; CDR2 reads SMNVEV (reference sequence). This CDR3 reads CASSLDSGAETEAFF. For the CDR3, the DNA is TGTGCCAGCAGTTTAGATTCAGGGGCGGAGACTGAAGCTTTCTTT.

The CDR3 DNA sequence: TGTGCCAGCAGCTCCGTCAGGACTAGCGGGGGGTACAATGAGCAGTTCTTC. It is translated as CASSSVRTSGGYNEQFF. The genes are TRBV7-2 and TRBJ2-1, with 14 bases matching TRBD2. The CDR3 spans 17 residues. The V gene's germline CDR1 is SGHTA and CDR2 FQGNSA. V dropped 4 bases and J dropped 4; count of bases not matched to a gene: 6.

The chain joins TRBV11-2 to TRBJ1-3; maybe TRBD1 (6 bases). Looked up from germline, CDR1 is SGHAT and CDR2 is FQNNGV. The CDR3 is made up of 16 amino acids. Trimming shortened V by 5 bases and J by 0 bases, and 14 bases separated the two germline ends. CDR3 loop: CASSRLGGSSGNTIYF. CDR3 bases: TGTGCCAGCAGCCGGTTAGGGGGAAGCTCTGGAAACACCATATATTTT.

The chain is built from TRBV27 and TRBJ1-5; 9 positions match TRBD1. V trimming: 2 bases; J trimming: 6 bases; junction bases outside the gene matches: 5. This CDR3 region has 15 residues. Germline V gene data show CDR1 as MNHEY and CDR2 as SMNVEV (reference sequence). CDR3 DNA sequence: TGTGCCAGCAGTTTAAGACAGGGGGTGGGTCAGCCCCAGCATTTT. As protein: CASSLRQGVGQPQHF.

The chain uses TRBV2 and TRBJ2-3; tentative D call: TRBD1 (5 bases). CDR1 and CDR2 from the germline V gene are SNHLY and FYNNEI. V gave up 6 bases and J gave up 6 bases, with 7 bases separating them. The CDR3 has 11 amino acids. In nucleotides, the CDR3 is TGTGCCAGCAGGACAGCTGATACGCAGTATTTT. As protein: CASRTADTQYF.

Regarding this clone: Other DNA sequences in the same sample also yield this CDR3. The V gene is TRBV28, the J gene TRBJ2-5, with a tentative D call TRBD1 (6 bases). Trimming left V 2 bases short and J 5 bases short, with 6 bases between. Germline CDR1 reads MDHEN; CDR2 reads SYDVKM. This CDR3 has 12 residues. Here the CDR3 reads CASSLRGETQYF. The DNA for the CDR3 is TGTGCCAGCAGTTTAAGGGGGGAGACCCAGTACTTC. The full variable domain, in which reference TRBV28 and TRBJ2-5 provide the parts outside the CDR3, is DVKVTQSSRYLVKRTGEKVFLECVQDMDHENMFWYRQDPGLGLRLIYFSYDVKMKEKGDIPEGYSVSREKKERFSLILESASTNQTSMYLCASSLRGETQYFGPGTRLLVL.

The rearrangement links TRBV28 to TRBJ2-6, with TRBD1 identical over 9 bases. Germline CDR1 is MDHEN and CDR2 is SYDVKM. This CDR3 comprises 19 residues. The V and J ends lost 10 bases and 0 bases, in that order; junction bases with no gene match: 16. CDR3 coding DNA: TGTGCCACCCTGGGTATGGGGACAGGGACCATCTCTGGGGCCAACGTCCTGACTTTC. This sequence encodes CATLGMGTGTISGANVLTF.

V gene TRBV5-1 combines with J gene TRBJ2-4, with a possible D match to TRBD2 (6 bases). Per the germline V gene, CDR1 is SGHRS and CDR2 is YFSETQ. V lost 6 bases, J lost 3 bases, and 19 bases lay in between. CDR3 length: 16 amino acids. DNA for the CDR3: TGCGCCAGCACCCGGGACGGGACTGGGGGCAAAAACATTCAGTACTTC. It translates to CASTRDGTGGKNIQYF.

This chain links TRBV5-4 with TRBJ2-7, with D perhaps matching TRBD2 (5 bases). CDR1 and CDR2 (germline): SGHNT, YYREEE (reference sequence). The CDR3 spans 16 residues. V shed 0 bases and J shed 2 bases, with 15 bases lying between them. This CDR3 is CASSLGGQLKTYEQYF. The CDR3 coding sequence is TGTGCCAGCAGCTTGGGAGGGCAGCTGAAGACCTACGAGCAGTACTTC.

Only a few counts were recorded for this clone. This rearrangement joins TRBV7-9 to TRBJ2-5; D uncertain. This CDR3 region has 15 residues. Germline-derived CDR1 and CDR2 are SEHNR and FQNEAQ (reference sequence). V shed 5 bases and J shed 2 bases, with 15 bases lying between them. CDR3 nucleotides: TGTGCCAGCAGCCTAAAGGGTACAGCACAAGAGACCCAGTACTTC. Amino acid sequence: CASSLKGTAQETQYF. Full variable domain (outside the CDR3, taken from reference TRBV7-9 and TRBJ2-5): DTGVSQNPRHKITKRGQNVTFRCDPISEHNRLYWYRQTLGQGPEFLTYFQNEAQLEKSRLLSDRFSAERPKGSFSTLEIQRTEQGDSAMYLCASSLKGTAQETQYFGPGTRLLVL.

As DNA, the CDR3 is TGTGCCAGCTCACCTCGGATCGAAGGGGGCAGCGGGGAGCTGTTTTTT. This translates into CASSPRIEGGSGELFF. The chain carries TRBV18 and TRBJ2-2, with 7 positions matching TRBD1. J gave up 7 bases and V 3 bases, and 11 bases lay outside the gene matches. The CDR3 length is 16 residues. Germline V CDR1 and CDR2: KGHSH, LQKENI.

The CDR3 is CASSLAIGGNYGYTF. CDR3 coding DNA: TGCGCCAGCAGCTTGGCAATTGGCGGGAACTATGGCTACACCTTC. This chain connects TRBV5-1 to TRBJ1-2; no reliable D call. The CDR3 length is 15 residues. Germline loops: CDR1 SGHRS, CDR2 YFSETQ. V lost 0 bases to trimming and J lost 2 bases, with 11 bases between them.

This clone was observed once. This chain connects TRBV19 to TRBJ2-7; 8 nucleotides align to TRBD1. With 4 bases clipped from V and 3 bases from J, the junction kept 8 bases outside the gene matches. The CDR3 covers 15 residues. The germline gives CDR1 LNHDA, CDR2 SQIVND (reference sequence). The CDR3, as DNA: TGTGCCAGTAGTAAAGGACAGGGCACGAACTACGAGCAGTACTTC. Protein product: CASSKGQGTNYEQYF.

This sequence joins TRBV5-1 and TRBJ1-3; weak D call: TRBD1 (5 bases). The V end was cut by 4 bases, the J end by 1 base, with 12 bases between. Germline V lookup: CDR1 SGHRS, CDR2 YFSETQ. The CDR3 length is 15 residues. CDR3 loop: CASSIAGSSGNTIYF. In DNA form, the CDR3 reads TGCGCCAGCAGCATCGCAGGGAGTTCTGGAAACACCATATATTTT.